Following are 19 T cell receptor beta chains from one sample sequenced in a study of cytomegalovirus exposure and HLA in healthy donors. With 60 Vbeta and 13 Jbeta primers, the PCR was carried out. This table comes from immunoSEQ multiplex PCR, and its TCRdb copy is limited to in-frame clones, with some not included. Of under 200,000 clones listed, roughly 76% are singletons. The sample comprised PBMCs. The source of these receptors is a woman in her 50s in good health and CMV-seronegative.

This clone has a single count. The J gene is TRBJ2-2, the V gene TRBV27; 7 nucleotides align to TRBD2. CDR3 length: 15 residues. J lost 4 bases, V lost 3 bases, and 5 bases had no gene match. The germline V gene has CDR1 MNHEY and CDR2 SMNVEV (reference sequence). The CDR3 DNA is TGTGCCAGCAGTTTTGGGGGGAGGGCCACCGGGGAGCTGTTTTTT. This translates into CASSFGGRATGELFF.

The chain links TRBV27 to TRBJ2-1; 9 bases are shared with TRBD1. With 2 bases clipped from V and 1 base from J, the junction kept 12 bases outside the gene matches. This CDR3 is 19 amino acids long. Germline V gives CDR1 MNHEY, CDR2 SMNVEV (reference sequence). CDR3 nucleotide sequence: TGTGCCAGCAGTTTACAAGGGGGATCCGGGACAGGGTCCTACAATGAGCAGTTCTTC. This encodes CASSLQGGSGTGSYNEQFF.

The chain links TRBV27 to TRBJ2-3; 7 positions match TRBD2. Trimming cost V 6 bases and J 9 bases; bases outside gene matches: 21. The CDR3 has 17 amino acids. CDR1 is MNHEY and CDR2 is SMNVEV in the germline V gene (reference sequence). DNA of the CDR3: TGTGCCAGCAGCTTAGGAATAGCGGGTGTAGGAGCAGGGACGCAGTATTTT. It is translated as CASSLGIAGVGAGTQYF.

The chain recombines TRBV13 with TRBJ1-1; D is undetermined. The germline V gene has CDR1 PRHDT and CDR2 FYEKMQ (reference sequence). V shed 3 bases and J shed 10 bases, with 12 bases lying between them. This CDR3 spans 12 amino acids. The CDR3 DNA is TGTGCCAGCAGCTTGGGAGGTGGAAGAGCTTTCTTT. Translated: CASSLGGGRAFF.

This clone was seen a handful of times. The rearrangement joins TRBV28 to TRBJ1-4, with 8 bases that match TRBD1. Germline V CDR1 and CDR2: MDHEN, SYDVKM. V lost 6 bases and J lost 8; bases outside the gene matches: 11. The CDR3 length is 15 residues. CDR3 amino acids: CASREPGGVGEKLFF. As DNA, the CDR3 is TGTGCCAGCAGGGAACCAGGGGGCGTCGGGGAAAAACTGTTTTTT.

The V and J genes are TRBV2 and TRBJ2-1; TRBD2 matches at 7 bases. The V segment lost 5 bases and the J segment 5 bases; nucleotides outside the gene matches: 15. CDR3 size: 17 residues. Germline V CDR1 and CDR2: SNHLY, FYNNEI. The CDR3 region is CASSFPLTGRGNNEQFF. CDR3 in DNA: TGTGCCAGCAGTTTCCCCTTGACGGGGAGGGGTAACAATGAGCAGTTCTTC.

This clone was detected only a few times. CDR3 DNA: TGTGCCAGCAGTAGGACTAGCGGAATCTACGAGCAGTACTTC. It encodes CASSRTSGIYEQYF. V usage is TRBV6-6 and J usage is TRBJ2-7; 10 bases are shared with TRBD2. The CDR3 sequence is 14 residues long. V was clipped by 5 bases and J by 3 bases; unmatched bases: 4. The germline V gene encodes CDR1 MNHNY and CDR2 SVGAGI (reference sequence).

This clone occurred a few times. V usage is TRBV28 and J usage is TRBJ1-2; 8 bases are a match to TRBD1. The length of the CDR3 is 16 residues. Trimming took 6 bases from V and 7 from J; bases not matched to a gene: 16. Germline V gives CDR1 MDHEN, CDR2 SYDVKM. CDR3 sequence (DNA): TGTGCCAGCAGCCTTCCGGGACAGGACCGTATGGGTGGCTACACCTTC. Its protein is CASSLPGQDRMGGYTF.

V and J are TRBV6-6 and TRBJ2-7, with TRBD1 as a possible D gene (5 bases). The CDR3 spans 14 residues. The V and J ends lost 2 bases and 1 base respectively, with 9 bases between them. From germline, CDR1 is MNHNY and CDR2 SVGAGI (reference sequence). This chain's CDR3 is CASSYTGESYEQYF. The CDR3, as DNA: TGTGCCAGCAGTTACACAGGAGAATCCTACGAGCAGTACTTC.

V and J are TRBV7-9 and TRBJ1-1; D may be TRBD1 (5 bases). The CDR3 spans 15 residues. Germline V gene data show CDR1 as SEHNR and CDR2 as FQNEAQ (reference sequence). Trimming removed 2 bases from V and 6 bases from J, with 16 bases in between. The CDR3: CASSLLRTSGAEAFF. For the CDR3, the DNA is TGTGCCAGCAGCTTATTGCGGACAAGTGGAGCTGAAGCTTTCTTT.

The J gene is TRBJ2-1, the V gene TRBV27; D perhaps matches TRBD2 (5 bases). Germline V lookup: CDR1 MNHEY, CDR2 SMNVEV (reference sequence). The V and J ends lost 3 bases and 0 bases respectively, with 6 bases between them. The CDR3 sequence is 14 residues long. As DNA, the CDR3 is TGTGCCAGCAGTTTGGGGAGCTCCTACAATGAGCAGTTCTTC. It translates to CASSLGSSYNEQFF.

V is TRBV7-9 and J is TRBJ2-2; D remains unclear. The CDR3 sequence is 12 residues long. V was clipped by 7 bases and J by 7 bases, with 10 bases between them. Germline lookup yields CDR1 SEHNR and CDR2 FQNEAQ (reference sequence). The CDR3 coding sequence is TGTGCCAGCAACGACTTGGGCGGGGAGCTGTTTTTT. Translation gives CASNDLGGELFF.

The chain joins TRBV10-3 to TRBJ1-5; 7 bases align to TRBD1. V lost 7 bases and J lost 3; bases outside the gene matches: 3. In germline, CDR1 is ENHRY, CDR2 SYGVKD. CDR3 length equals 13 residues. The CDR3 sequence is CAIKQGDNQPQHF. Written as DNA, the CDR3 is TGTGCCATCAAGCAGGGGGACAATCAGCCCCAGCATTTT.

The chain combines TRBV7-9 with TRBJ2-7, with 8 bases lining up with TRBD1. This CDR3 has 15 amino acids. J was trimmed by 7 bases and V by 5 bases; bases with no gene match: 13. CDR1 is SEHNR, CDR2 FQNEAQ, per germline (reference sequence). For the CDR3, the DNA is TGTGCCAGCAGCCTCGGCGGACAGGGTTTATGGGAGCAGTACTTC. This encodes CASSLGGQGLWEQYF.

With regard to this clone: An end of the junction differs from the germline gene, which may be a read error. This chain links TRBV25-1 with TRBJ2-5; perhaps TRBD2 as D (6 bases). The J call is in doubt because the DNA end fits TRBJ2-7 better. From germline, CDR1 is MGHDK and CDR2 SYGVNS. CDR3 length: 13 amino acids. CDR3 loop: CASMGTPTYEQYF. As DNA, the CDR3 is TGTGCTAGCATGGGGACTCCTACCTACGAGCAGTACTTC.

The V call is TRBV19, the J call TRBJ1-4, with 7 bases that match TRBD1. The J segment lost 8 bases and the V segment lost 1 base, leaving 1 base of the junction unmatched. Germline V gene data show CDR1 as LNHDA and CDR2 as SQIVND (reference sequence). The CDR3 runs to 13 residues. The CDR3 DNA is TGTGCCAGTAGTATAGGAGGGGGCGAAAAACTGTTTTTT. It encodes CASSIGGGEKLFF.

This chain links TRBV7-2 with TRBJ1-5; TRBD1 agrees at 9 bases. V lost 1 base to trimming and J lost 5 bases; unmatched junction nucleotides: 6. Per germline, CDR1 SGHTA and CDR2 FQGNSA. This CDR3 is 16 amino acids long. The CDR3 DNA reads as TGTGCCAGCAGCTTAGGGGGGGGGACAGGGTATCAGCCCCAGCATTTT. Its protein is CASSLGGGTGYQPQHF.

The chain joins TRBV15 to TRBJ2-1, with TRBD2 matching over 8 bases. Germline-derived CDR1 and CDR2 are LNHNV and YYDKDF (reference sequence). The junction had 11 bases not matched to a gene; V was cut back by 1 base and J by 6 bases. This CDR3 has 17 residues. The CDR3 loop reads CATSRGGTRGAGNEQFF. The CDR3 region has the DNA TGTGCCACCAGCAGAGGAGGGACGCGGGGGGCTGGCAATGAGCAGTTCTTC. The variable domain in full, with the rest retrieved from reference TRBV15 and TRBJ2-1, is DAMVIQNPRYQVTQFGKPVTLSCSQTLNHNVMYWYQQKSSQAPKLLFHYYDKDFNNEADTPDNFQSRRPNTSFCFLDIRSPGLGDTAMYLCATSRGGTRGAGNEQFFGPGTRLTVL.

Worth noting for this clone: Germline is not matched at one junction end, which may reflect a read error. V usage is TRBV20-1 and J usage is TRBJ1-2; possible D gene TRBD1, 5 bases. From germline, CDR1 is DFQATT and CDR2 SNEGSKA (reference sequence). CDR3 size: 11 residues. The CDR3 coding sequence is TGCGGGCCCAGGGATAACAATGGCTACACCTTC. Translated, it gives CGPRDNNGYTF.